The subject of this entry is one T cell receptor (beta chain). This sample stems from a study of sequential checkpoint blockade in melanoma. As for the study in general: Both treatment sequences were followed by maintenance nivolumab.

This CDR3 is built from 13 residues. Germline V lookup: CDR1 MNHEY, CDR2 SMNVEV (reference sequence). V gave up 5 bases and J gave up 6 bases; unmatched junction bases: 7. The method was immunoSEQ multiplex PCR; TCRdb's version includes in-frame clones alone and lacks a portion of them. The sample carries about 21,000 clones, roughly four fifths recorded once. Sample treatment: randomized to nivolumab then ipilimumab (arm A) or the reverse (arm B). Sorted cells were live CD3+CD8+, lacking CD19 and CD56, from PBMCs. This clonotype was obtained from a human donor with melanoma. This sample comprised CD8+ T cells sorted from blood (inferred from file names), obtained from a patient given nivolumab and ipilimumab in sequence. The chain couples TRBV27 to TRBJ2-7; 7 nucleotides agree with TRBD1. This CDR3 reads CASSPIDRAEQYF. The CDR3 bases are TGTGCCAGCAGTCCAATAGACAGGGCCGAGCAGTACTTC.